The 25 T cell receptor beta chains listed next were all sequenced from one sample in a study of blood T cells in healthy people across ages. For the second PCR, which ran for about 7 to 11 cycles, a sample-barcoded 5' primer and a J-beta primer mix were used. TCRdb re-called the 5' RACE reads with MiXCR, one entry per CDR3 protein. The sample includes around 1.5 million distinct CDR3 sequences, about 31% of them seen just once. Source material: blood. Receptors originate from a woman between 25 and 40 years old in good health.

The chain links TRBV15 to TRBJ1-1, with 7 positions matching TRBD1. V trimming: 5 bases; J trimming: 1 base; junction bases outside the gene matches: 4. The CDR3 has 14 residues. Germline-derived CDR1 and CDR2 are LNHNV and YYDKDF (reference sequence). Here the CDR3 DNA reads TGTGCCACCAGCTCCAGGGGGGGGAACACTGAAGCTTTCTTT. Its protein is CATSSRGGNTEAFF.

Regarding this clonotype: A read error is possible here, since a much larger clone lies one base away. The chain's CDR3 is CASRGLAGEAQYF. As DNA, the CDR3 is TGTGCCAGCAGAGGACTAGCGGGAGAGGCCCAGTACTTC. This chain connects TRBV2 to TRBJ2-5, with 13 bases that match TRBD2. The CDR3 has 13 amino acids. Looked up from germline, CDR1 is SNHLY and CDR2 is FYNNEI.

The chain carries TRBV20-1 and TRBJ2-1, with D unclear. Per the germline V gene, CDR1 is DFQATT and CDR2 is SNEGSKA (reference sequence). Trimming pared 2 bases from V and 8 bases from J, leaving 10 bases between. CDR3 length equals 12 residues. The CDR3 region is CSARTFVHEQFF. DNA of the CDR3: TGCAGTGCTAGAACTTTCGTTCATGAGCAGTTCTTC.

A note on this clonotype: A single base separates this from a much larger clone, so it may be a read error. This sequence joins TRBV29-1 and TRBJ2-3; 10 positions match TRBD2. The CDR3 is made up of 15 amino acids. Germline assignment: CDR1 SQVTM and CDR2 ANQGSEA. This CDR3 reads CSVDRLAGGSDTLYF. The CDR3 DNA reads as TGCAGCGTTGATCGATTAGCGGGAGGTTCAGATACGCTGTATTTT.

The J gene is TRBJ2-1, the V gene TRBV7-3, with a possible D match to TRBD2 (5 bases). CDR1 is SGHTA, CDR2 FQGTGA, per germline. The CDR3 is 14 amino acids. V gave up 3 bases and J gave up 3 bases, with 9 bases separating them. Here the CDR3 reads CASSLVGNYNEQFF. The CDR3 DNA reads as TGTGCCAGCAGCTTGGTCGGGAACTACAATGAGCAGTTCTTC.

The CDR3 nucleotides are TGTGCCAGCAGCTTAGAGTCCGGGGGGTTTAACTATGGCTACACCTTC. It encodes CASSLESGGFNYGYTF. The rearrangement links TRBV7-2 to TRBJ1-2; D might be TRBD1 (5 bases). CDR1 is SGHTA and CDR2 is FQGNSA in the germline V gene. The CDR3 loop spans 16 amino acids. V shed 1 base and J shed 1 base, with 13 bases lying between them. The complete variable domain, with remaining parts taken from reference TRBV7-2 and TRBJ1-2, reads GAGVSQSPSNKVTEKGKDVELRCDPISGHTALYWYRQSLGQGLEFLIYFQGNSAPDKSGLPSDRFSAERTGGSVSTLTIQRTQQEDSAVYLCASSLESGGFNYGYTFGSGTRLTVV.

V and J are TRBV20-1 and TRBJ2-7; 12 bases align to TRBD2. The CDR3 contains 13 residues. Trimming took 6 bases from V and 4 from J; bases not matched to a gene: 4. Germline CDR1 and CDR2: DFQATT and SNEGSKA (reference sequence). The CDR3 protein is CSAWTSGVYEQYF. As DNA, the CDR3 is TGCAGTGCCTGGACTAGCGGGGTGTACGAGCAGTACTTC.

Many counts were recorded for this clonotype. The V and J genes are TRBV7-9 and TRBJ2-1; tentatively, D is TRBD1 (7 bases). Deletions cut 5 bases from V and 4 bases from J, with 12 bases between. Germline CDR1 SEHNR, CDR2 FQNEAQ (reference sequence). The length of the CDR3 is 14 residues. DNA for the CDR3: TGTGCCAGCAGCCGGCAGGGGGGTTACAATGAGCAGTTCTTC. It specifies CASSRQGGYNEQFF.

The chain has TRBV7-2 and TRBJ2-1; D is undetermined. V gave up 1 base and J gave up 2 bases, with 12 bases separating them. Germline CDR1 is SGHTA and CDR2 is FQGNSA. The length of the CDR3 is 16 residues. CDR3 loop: CASSLVGRSAYNEQFF. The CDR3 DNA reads TGTGCCAGCAGCTTAGTGGGCAGGAGTGCCTACAATGAGCAGTTCTTC. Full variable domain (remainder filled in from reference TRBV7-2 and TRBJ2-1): GAGVSQSPSNKVTEKGKDVELRCDPISGHTALYWYRQSLGQGLEFLIYFQGNSAPDKSGLPSDRFSAERTGGSVSTLTIQRTQQEDSAVYLCASSLVGRSAYNEQFFGPGTRLTVL.

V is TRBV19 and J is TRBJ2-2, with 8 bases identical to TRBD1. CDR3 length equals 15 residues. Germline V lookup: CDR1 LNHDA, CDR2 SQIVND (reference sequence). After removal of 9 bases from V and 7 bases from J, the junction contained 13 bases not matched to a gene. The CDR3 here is CASKQGATEVGELFF. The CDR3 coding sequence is TGTGCCAGCAAGCAGGGGGCCACTGAAGTCGGGGAGCTGTTTTTT.

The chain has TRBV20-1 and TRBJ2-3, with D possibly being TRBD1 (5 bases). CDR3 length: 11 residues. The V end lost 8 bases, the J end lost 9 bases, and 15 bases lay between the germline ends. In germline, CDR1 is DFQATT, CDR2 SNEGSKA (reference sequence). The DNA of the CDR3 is TGCAGTCCCTCACAGGCACAGACGCAGTATTTT. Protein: CSPSQAQTQYF.

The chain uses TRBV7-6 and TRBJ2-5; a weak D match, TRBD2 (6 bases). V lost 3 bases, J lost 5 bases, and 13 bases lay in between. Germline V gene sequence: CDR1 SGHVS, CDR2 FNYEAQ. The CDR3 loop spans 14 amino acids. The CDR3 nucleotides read TGTGCCAGCAGCTTCGGGACTCCCGGCGAGACCCAGTACTTC. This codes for CASSFGTPGETQYF.

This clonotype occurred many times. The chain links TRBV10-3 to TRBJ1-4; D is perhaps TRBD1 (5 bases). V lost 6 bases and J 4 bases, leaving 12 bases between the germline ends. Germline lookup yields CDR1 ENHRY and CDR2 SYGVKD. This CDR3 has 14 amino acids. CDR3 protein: CAISRAGSNEKLFF. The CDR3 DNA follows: TGTGCCATCAGCAGGGCAGGGAGTAATGAAAAACTGTTTTTT.

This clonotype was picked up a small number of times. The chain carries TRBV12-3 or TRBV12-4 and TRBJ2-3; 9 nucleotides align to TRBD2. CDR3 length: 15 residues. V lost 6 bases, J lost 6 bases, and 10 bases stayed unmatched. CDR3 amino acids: CASSLTGLAADTQYF. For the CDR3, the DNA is TGTGCCAGCAGCCTAACGGGACTAGCAGCCGATACGCAGTATTTT.

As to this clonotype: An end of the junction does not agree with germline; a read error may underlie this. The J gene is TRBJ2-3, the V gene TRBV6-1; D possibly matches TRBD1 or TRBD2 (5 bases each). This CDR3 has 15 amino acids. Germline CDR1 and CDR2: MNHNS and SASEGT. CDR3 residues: CASRAGTGFTDMQYF. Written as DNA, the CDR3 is TGTGCCAGCAGGGCCGGGACGGGGTTCACAGATATGCAGTATTTT.

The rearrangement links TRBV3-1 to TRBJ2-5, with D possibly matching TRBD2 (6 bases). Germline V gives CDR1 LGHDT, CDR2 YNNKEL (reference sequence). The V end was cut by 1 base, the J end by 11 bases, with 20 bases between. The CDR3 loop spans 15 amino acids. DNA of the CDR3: TGTGCCAGCAGCCAAGCAGGAGGGATCCTGGCTGAGCAGTACTTC. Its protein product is CASSQAGGILAEQYF.

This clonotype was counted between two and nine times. CDR3 residues: CASSVVGLAGAGDEQFF. CDR3 nucleotide sequence: TGTGCCAGCAGCGTAGTGGGACTAGCGGGAGCAGGAGATGAGCAGTTCTTC. The chain is built from TRBV9 and TRBJ2-1; 14 bases are a match to TRBD2. V lost 0 bases, J lost 8 bases, and 7 bases stayed unmatched. CDR1 and CDR2 (germline): SGDLS, YYNGEE. This CDR3 has 17 amino acids.

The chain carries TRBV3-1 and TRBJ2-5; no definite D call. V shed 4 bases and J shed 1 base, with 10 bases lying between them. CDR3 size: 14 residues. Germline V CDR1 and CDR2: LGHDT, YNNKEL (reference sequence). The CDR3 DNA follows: TGTGCCAGCAGCCCATACGGTATCCAAGAGACCCAGTACTTC. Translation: CASSPYGIQETQYF.

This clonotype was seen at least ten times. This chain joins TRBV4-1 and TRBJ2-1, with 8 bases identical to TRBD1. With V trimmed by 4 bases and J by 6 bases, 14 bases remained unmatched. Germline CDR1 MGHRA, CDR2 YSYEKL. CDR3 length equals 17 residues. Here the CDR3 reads CASSPRWTGTTGNEQFF. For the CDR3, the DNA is TGCGCCAGCAGCCCAAGATGGACAGGGACCACGGGCAATGAGCAGTTCTTC.

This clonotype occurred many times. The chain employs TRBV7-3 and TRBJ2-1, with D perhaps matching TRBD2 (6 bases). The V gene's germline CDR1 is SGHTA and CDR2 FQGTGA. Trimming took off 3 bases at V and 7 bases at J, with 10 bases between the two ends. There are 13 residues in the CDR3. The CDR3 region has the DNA TGTGCCAGCAGCTTGGGACTGGGGAATGAGCAGTTCTTC. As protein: CASSLGLGNEQFF.

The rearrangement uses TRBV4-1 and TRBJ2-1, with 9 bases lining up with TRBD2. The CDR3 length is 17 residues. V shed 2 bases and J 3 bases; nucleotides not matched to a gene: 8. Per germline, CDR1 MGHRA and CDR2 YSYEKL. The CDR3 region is CASSQNVAGVGYNEQFF. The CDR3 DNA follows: TGCGCCAGCAGCCAAAACGTAGCGGGAGTGGGCTACAATGAGCAGTTCTTC.

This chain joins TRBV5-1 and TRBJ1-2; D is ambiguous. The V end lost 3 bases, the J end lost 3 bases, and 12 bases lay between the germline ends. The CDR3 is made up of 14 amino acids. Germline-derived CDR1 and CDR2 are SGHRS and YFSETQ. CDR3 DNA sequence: TGCGCCAGCAGCTATGGTCGGCAACACTATGGCTACACCTTC. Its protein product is CASSYGRQHYGYTF.

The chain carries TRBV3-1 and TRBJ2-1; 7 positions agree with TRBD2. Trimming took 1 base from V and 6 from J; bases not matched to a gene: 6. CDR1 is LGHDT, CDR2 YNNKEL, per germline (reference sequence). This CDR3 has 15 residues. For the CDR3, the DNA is TGTGCCAGCAGCCAAGCGGGAGCGGGATCCAATGAGCAGTTCTTC. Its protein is CASSQAGAGSNEQFF.

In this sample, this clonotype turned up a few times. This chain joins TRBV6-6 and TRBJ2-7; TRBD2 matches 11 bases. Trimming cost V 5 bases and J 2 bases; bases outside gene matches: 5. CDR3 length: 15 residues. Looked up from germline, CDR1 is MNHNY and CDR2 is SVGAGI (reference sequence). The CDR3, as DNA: TGTGCCAGCAGTGATACTAGCGGGAGCCCCTACGAGCAGTACTTC. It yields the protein CASSDTSGSPYEQYF.

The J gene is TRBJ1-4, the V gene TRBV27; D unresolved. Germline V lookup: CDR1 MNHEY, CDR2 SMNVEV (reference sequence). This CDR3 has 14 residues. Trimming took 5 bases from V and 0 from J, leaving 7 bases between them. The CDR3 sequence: CASSPYTTNEKLFF. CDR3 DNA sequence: TGTGCCAGCAGTCCATATACAACTAATGAAAAACTGTTTTTT.